In its sample, the clone carrying this T cell receptor (beta chain) is medium-sized. Its specificity is unknown. TRB was amplified from about 250-500 ng of blood genomic DNA. These data come from a study of T and B cells in COVID-19 patients. Across the whole study: Most recovered patients had mild to moderate COVID-19 treated as outpatients.

TRB rearrangements were amplified by multiplex PCR with BIOMED2 TRB-A/B primers. From the multiplex PCR reads, TCRdb called clonotypes with MiXCR, one entry per CDR3 protein. This table has 5,000 or so distinct CDR3 sequences, about 20% appearing once. Study conclusions and caveats: Patients with COVID-19 reportedly showed strongly skewed T cell receptor beta variable and joining gene usage. Early severe-case samples and blood from mildly ill patients during symptoms were in short supply. The recovered cohort had roughly 2,200 exclusive TCR clusters, including 30 or so low generation probability clusters.

The junction had 8 bases not matched to a gene; V was cut back by 6 bases and J by 1 base. Germline V lookup: CDR1 LNHDA, CDR2 SQIVND (reference sequence). This CDR3 region has 15 residues. The rearrangement uses TRBV19 and TRBJ1-1; the match to TRBD1 covers 7 bases. Sequenced sample: blood. The source of this sequence is a human donor who had recovered from COVID-19. The CDR3 here is CASRSGAGGNTEAFF. CDR3 DNA: TGTGCCAGTAGGAGTGGGGCAGGGGGGAACACTGAAGCTTTCTTT.